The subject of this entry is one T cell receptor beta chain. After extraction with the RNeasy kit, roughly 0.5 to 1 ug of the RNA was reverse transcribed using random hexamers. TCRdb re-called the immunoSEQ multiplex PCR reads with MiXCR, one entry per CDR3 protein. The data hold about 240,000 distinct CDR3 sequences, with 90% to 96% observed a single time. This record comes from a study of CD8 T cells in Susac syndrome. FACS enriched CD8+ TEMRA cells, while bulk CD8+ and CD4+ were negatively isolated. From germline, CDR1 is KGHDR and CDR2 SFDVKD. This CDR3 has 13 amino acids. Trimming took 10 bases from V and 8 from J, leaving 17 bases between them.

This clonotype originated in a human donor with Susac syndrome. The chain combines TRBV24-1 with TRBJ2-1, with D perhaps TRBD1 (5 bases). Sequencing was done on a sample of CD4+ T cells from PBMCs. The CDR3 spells CATSAGHGDEQFF. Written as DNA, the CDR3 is TGTGCCACTTCCGCCGGACACGGTGATGAGCAGTTCTTC.